One sample yielded the 3 T cell receptor beta chains listed below, sequenced in a study of CD8 T cells in Susac syndrome. Random hexamers primed reverse transcription of about 0.5 to 1 ug RNA. TCRdb re-called the immunoSEQ multiplex PCR reads with MiXCR, one entry per CDR3 protein. The table has roughly 180,000 distinct CDR3 sequences, about 94% seen once; the top ten hold around 0.1%. The specimen was CD4+ T cells from PBMCs. The receptors shown here come from a human donor with Susac syndrome.

The V call is TRBV29-1, the J call TRBJ2-7; D might be TRBD1 (5 bases). Germline V gene sequence: CDR1 SQVTM, CDR2 ANQGSEA. Trimming left V 4 bases short and J 2 bases short, with 9 bases between. The CDR3 length is 12 residues. CDR3 bases: TGCAGCGTTGGAACAGGCCCCTACGAGCAGTACTTC. It encodes CSVGTGPYEQYF.

The rearrangement joins TRBV13 to TRBJ2-7, with a weak D call TRBD2 (5 bases). This CDR3 spans 13 amino acids. Between the trimmed V and J ends, which lost 1 base and 5 bases, there was a span of 9 bases. In germline, CDR1 is PRHDT, CDR2 FYEKMQ (reference sequence). For the CDR3, the DNA is TGTGCCAGCAGCTTAGTGGGGAGCAACGAGCAGTACTTC. This gives the protein CASSLVGSNEQYF.

The chain's CDR3 is CSATLRQIYMYNEQFF. CDR3 nucleotide sequence: TGCAGTGCTACATTACGACAGATATACATGTACAATGAGCAGTTCTTC. This chain links TRBV20-1 with TRBJ2-1; the D gene is possibly TRBD1 (5 bases). Germline CDR1 and CDR2: DFQATT and SNEGSKA (reference sequence). The CDR3 runs to 16 residues. Trimming took 4 bases from V and 4 from J, leaving 20 bases between them.